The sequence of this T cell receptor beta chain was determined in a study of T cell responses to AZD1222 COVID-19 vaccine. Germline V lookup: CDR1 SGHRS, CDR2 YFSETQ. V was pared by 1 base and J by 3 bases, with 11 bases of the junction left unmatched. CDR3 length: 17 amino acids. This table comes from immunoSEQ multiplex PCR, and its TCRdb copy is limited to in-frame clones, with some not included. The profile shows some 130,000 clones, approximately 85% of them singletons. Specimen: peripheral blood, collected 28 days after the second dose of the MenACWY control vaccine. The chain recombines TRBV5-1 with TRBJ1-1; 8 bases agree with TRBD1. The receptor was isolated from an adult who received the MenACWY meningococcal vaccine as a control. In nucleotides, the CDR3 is TGCGCCAGCAGCTTGTCCCCAGGGGGCGTAGGGGACACTGAAGCTTTCTTT. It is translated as CASSLSPGGVGDTEAFF.